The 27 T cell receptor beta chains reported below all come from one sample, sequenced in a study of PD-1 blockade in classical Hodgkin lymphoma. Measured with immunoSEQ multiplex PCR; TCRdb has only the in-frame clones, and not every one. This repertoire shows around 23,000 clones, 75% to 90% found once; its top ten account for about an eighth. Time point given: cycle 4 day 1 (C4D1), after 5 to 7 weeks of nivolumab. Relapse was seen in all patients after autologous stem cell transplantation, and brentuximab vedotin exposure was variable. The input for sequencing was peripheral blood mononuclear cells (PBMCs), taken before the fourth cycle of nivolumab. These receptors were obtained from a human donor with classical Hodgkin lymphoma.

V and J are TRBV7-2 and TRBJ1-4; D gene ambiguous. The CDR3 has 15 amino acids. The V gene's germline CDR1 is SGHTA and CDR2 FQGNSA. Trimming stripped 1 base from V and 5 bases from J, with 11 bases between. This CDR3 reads CASSLGGRANEKLFF. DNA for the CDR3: TGTGCCAGCAGCTTAGGCGGCAGAGCGAATGAAAAACTGTTTTTT. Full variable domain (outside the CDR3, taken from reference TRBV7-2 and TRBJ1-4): GAGVSQSPSNKVTEKGKDVELRCDPISGHTALYWYRQSLGQGLEFLIYFQGNSAPDKSGLPSDRFSAERTGGSVSTLTIQRTQQEDSAVYLCASSLGGRANEKLFFGSGTQLSVL.

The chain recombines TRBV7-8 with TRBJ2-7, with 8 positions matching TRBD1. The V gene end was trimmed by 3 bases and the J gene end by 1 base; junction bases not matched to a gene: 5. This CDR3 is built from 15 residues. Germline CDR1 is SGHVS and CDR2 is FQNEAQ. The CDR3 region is CASSLDRDPSYEQYF. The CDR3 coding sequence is TGTGCCAGCAGCTTGGACAGGGATCCTTCCTACGAGCAGTACTTC. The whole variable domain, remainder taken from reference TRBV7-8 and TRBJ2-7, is GAGVSQSPRYKVAKRGQDVALRCDPISGHVSLFWYQQALGQGPEFLTYFQNEAQLDKSGLPSDRFFAERPEGSVSTLKIQRTQQEDSAVYLCASSLDRDPSYEQYFGPGTRLTVT.

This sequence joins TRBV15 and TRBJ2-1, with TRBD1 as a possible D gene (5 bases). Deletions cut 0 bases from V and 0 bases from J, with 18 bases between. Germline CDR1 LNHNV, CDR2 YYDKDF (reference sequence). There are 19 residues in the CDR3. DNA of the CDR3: TGTGCCACCAGCAGAGATCCCTATGGGGCAAGGAGCTCCTACAATGAGCAGTTCTTC. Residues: CATSRDPYGARSSYNEQFF.

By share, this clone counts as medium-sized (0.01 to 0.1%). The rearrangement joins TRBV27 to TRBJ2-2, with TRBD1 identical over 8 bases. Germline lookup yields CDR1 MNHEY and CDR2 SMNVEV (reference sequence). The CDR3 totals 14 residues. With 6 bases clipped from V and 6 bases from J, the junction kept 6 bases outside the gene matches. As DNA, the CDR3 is TGTGCCAGCAGGACGGGACAGGCCGCCGGGGAGCTGTTTTTT. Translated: CASRTGQAAGELFF.

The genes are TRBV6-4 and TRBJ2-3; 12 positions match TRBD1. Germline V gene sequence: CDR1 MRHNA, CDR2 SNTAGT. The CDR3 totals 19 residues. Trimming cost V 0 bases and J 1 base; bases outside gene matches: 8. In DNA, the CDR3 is TGTGCCAGCAGTGACTCATTAGCCGGGACAGGGGGCGGCACAGATACGCAGTATTTT. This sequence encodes CASSDSLAGTGGGTDTQYF.

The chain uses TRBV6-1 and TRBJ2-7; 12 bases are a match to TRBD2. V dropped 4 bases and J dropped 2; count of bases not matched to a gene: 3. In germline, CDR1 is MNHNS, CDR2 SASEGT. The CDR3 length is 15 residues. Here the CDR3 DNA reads TGTGCCAGCAGTGTACGACTAGCGGGAGCCTACGAGCAGTACTTC. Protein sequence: CASSVRLAGAYEQYF.

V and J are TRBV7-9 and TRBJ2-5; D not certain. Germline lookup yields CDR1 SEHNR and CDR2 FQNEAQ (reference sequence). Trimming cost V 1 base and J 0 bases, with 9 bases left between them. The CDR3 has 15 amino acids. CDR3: CASSLVAAYQETQYF. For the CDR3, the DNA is TGTGCCAGCAGCTTAGTGGCAGCATACCAAGAGACCCAGTACTTC. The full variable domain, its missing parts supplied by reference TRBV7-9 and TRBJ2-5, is DTGVSQNPRHKITKRGQNVTFRCDPISEHNRLYWYRQTLGQGPEFLTYFQNEAQLEKSRLLSDRFSAERPKGSFSTLEIQRTEQGDSAMYLCASSLVAAYQETQYFGPGTRLLVL.

The CDR3 spells CASSLAFTGFGYTF. The CDR3 coding sequence is TGTGCCAGCAGCTTAGCGTTTACAGGGTTTGGCTACACCTTC. The chain carries TRBV5-8 and TRBJ1-2; weak D call: TRBD1 (6 bases). Trimming removed 2 bases from V and 7 bases from J, with 15 bases in between. The V gene's germline CDR1 is SGHTS and CDR2 YDEGEE. This CDR3 spans 14 amino acids.

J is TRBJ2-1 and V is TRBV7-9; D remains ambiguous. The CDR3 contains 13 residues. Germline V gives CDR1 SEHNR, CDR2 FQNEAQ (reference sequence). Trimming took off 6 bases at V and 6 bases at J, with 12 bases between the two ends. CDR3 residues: CASSSRWGNEQFF. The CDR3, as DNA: TGTGCCAGCAGTTCCCGGTGGGGCAATGAGCAGTTCTTC.

The CDR3 bases are TGTGCCAGCAGCTCCGCTGGCGGACAGGTCAATTCACCCCTCCACTTT. Translating gives CASSSAGGQVNSPLHF. J is TRBJ1-6 and V is TRBV7-9, with 7 bases matching TRBD1. CDR1 is SEHNR and CDR2 is FQNEAQ in the germline V gene (reference sequence). The CDR3 length is 16 residues. J was trimmed by 7 bases and V by 4 bases; bases with no gene match: 10.

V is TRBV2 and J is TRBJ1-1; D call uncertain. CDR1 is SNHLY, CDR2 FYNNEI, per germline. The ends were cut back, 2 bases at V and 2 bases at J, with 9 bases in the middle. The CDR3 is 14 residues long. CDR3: CASSELTGNTEAFF. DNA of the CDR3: TGTGCCAGCAGTGAATTGACGGGAAACACTGAAGCTTTCTTT.

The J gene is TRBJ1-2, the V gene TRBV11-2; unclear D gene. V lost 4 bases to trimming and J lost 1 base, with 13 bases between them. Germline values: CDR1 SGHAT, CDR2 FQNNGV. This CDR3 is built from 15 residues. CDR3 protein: CASSSNSPLNYGYTF. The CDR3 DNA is TGTGCCAGCAGCTCAAATTCCCCCCTTAACTATGGCTACACCTTC.

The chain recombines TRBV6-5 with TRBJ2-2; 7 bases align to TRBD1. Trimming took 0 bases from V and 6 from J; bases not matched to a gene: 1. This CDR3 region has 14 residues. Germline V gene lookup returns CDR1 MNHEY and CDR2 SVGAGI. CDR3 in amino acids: CASSYSDRAGELFF. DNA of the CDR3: TGTGCCAGCAGTTACTCCGACAGGGCCGGGGAGCTGTTTTTT.

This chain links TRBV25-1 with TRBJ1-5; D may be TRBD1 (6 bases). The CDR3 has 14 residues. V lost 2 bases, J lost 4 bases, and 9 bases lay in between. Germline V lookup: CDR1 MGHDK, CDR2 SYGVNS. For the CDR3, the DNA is TGTGCCAGCAGTGAAACAGGGAGGAATCAGCCCCAGCATTTT. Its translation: CASSETGRNQPQHF.

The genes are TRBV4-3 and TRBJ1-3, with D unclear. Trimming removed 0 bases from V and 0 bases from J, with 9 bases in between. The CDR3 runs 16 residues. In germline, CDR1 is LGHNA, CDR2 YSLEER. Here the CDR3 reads CASSQDRGTSGNTIYF. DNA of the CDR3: TGCGCCAGCAGCCAAGATCGAGGTACCTCTGGAAACACCATATATTTT.

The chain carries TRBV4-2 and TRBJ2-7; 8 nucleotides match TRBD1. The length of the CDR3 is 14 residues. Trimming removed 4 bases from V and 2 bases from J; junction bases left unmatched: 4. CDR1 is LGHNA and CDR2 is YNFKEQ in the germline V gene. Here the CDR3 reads CASSPPGQAYEQYF. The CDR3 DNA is TGTGCCAGCAGCCCCCCGGGACAGGCCTACGAGCAGTACTTC.

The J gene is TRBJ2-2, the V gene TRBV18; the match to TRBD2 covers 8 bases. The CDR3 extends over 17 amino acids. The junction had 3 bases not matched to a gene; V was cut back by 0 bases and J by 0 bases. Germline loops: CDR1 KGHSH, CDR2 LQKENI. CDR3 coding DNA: TGTGCCAGCTCACCACCTGGACTAGCCGCGAACACCGGGGAGCTGTTTTTT. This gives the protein CASSPPGLAANTGELFF.

CDR3 sequence (DNA): TGTGCCAGTAAGGTGGACAGGGAGGGAGAAGCTTTCTTT. This codes for CASKVDREGEAFF. The chain uses TRBV19 and TRBJ1-1; 8 nucleotides align to TRBD1. CDR1 is LNHDA and CDR2 is SQIVND in the germline V gene (reference sequence). After removal of 7 bases from V and 8 bases from J, the junction contained 9 bases not matched to a gene. The CDR3 totals 13 residues.

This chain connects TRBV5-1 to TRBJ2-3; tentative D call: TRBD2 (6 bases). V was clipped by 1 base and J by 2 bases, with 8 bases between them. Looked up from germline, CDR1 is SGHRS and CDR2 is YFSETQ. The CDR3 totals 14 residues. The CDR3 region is CASSLTGLTDTQYF. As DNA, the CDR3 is TGCGCCAGCAGCTTGACGGGACTCACAGATACGCAGTATTTT.

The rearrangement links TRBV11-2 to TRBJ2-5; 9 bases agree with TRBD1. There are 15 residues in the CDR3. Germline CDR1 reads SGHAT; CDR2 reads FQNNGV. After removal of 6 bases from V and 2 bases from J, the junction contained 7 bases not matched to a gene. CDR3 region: CASRAGTGNQETQYF. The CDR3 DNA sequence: TGTGCCAGCAGAGCCGGGACAGGGAATCAAGAGACCCAGTACTTC.

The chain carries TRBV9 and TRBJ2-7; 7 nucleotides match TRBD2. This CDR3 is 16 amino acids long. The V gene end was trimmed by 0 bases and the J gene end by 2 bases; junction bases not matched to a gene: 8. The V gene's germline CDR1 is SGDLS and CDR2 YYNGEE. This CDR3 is CASSVESSSGTYEQYF. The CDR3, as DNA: TGTGCCAGCAGCGTAGAAAGTTCGAGCGGGACCTACGAGCAGTACTTC.

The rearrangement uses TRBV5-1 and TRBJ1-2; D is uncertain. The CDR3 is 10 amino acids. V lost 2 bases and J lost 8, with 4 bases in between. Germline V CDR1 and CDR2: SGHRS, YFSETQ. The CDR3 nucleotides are TGCGCCAGCAGCTTAGTCGGCTACACCTTC. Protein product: CASSLVGYTF.

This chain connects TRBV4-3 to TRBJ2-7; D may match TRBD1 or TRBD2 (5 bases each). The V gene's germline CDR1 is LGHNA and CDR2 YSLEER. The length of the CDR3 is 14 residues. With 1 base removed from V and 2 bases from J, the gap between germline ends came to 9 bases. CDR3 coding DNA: TGCGCCAGCAGCCAAGCCGGGGCCGCCTACGAGCAGTACTTC. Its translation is CASSQAGAAYEQYF.

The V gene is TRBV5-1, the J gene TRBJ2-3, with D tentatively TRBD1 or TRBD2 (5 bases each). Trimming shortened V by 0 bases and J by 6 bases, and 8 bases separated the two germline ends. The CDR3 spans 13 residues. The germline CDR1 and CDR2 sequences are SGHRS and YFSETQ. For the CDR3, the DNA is TGCGCCAGCAGCTTGGGGGGGACGGATACGCAGTATTTT. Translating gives CASSLGGTDTQYF. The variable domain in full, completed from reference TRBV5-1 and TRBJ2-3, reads KAGVTQTPRYLIKTRGQQVTLSCSPISGHRSVSWYQQTPGQGLQFLFEYFSETQRNKGNFPGRFSGRQFSNSRSEMNVSTLELGDSALYLCASSLGGTDTQYFGPGTRLTVL.

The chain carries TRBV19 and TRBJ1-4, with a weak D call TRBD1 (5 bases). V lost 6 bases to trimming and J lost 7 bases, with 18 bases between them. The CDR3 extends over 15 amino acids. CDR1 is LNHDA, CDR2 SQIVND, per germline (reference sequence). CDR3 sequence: CASSKGRSQGEKLFF. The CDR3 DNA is TGTGCCAGTAGCAAGGGGCGCAGCCAGGGTGAAAAACTGTTTTTT.

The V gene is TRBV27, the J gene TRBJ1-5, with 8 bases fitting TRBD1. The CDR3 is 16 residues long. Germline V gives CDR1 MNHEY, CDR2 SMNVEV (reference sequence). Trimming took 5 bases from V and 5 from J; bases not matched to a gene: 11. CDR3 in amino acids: CASSPGTGGLYQPQHF. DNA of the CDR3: TGTGCCAGCAGTCCCGGGACAGGCGGGCTGTATCAGCCCCAGCATTTT.

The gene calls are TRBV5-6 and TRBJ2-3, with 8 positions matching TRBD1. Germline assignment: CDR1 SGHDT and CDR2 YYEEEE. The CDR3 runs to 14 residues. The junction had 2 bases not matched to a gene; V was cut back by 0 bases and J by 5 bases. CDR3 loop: CASSLGQGLDTQYF. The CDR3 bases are TGTGCCAGCAGCTTGGGACAGGGGCTAGATACGCAGTATTTT. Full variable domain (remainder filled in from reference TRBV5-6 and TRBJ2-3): DAGVTQSPTHLIKTRGQQVTLRCSPKSGHDTVSWYQQALGQGPQFIFQYYEEEERQRGNFPDRFSGHQFPNYSSELNVNALLLGDSALYLCASSLGQGLDTQYFGPGTRLTVL.